This TCR beta chain was captured by sequencing in a study of tumor-infiltrating lymphocytes in primary liver carcinoma (dated by TCRdb to 2017 to 2019). Looking at the study overall: Of the five patients (three men and two women, aged 30 to 69 years), four had hepatocellular carcinoma and one had combined HCC and intrahepatic cholangiocarcinoma. Across five regions of each liver tumor, along with adjacent normal tissue and blood, the study brought together TCRbeta repertoire sequencing, expression microarrays and whole-exome sequencing. TCRbeta repertoire sequencing covered 35 or so specimens from 5 patients: about 25 tumor regions, 5 adjacent noncancerous liver tissues and 5 peripheral blood samples. The tumors of the five patients were staged as T1-T3 N0M0, with maximum diameters ranging from roughly 4.2 to 10 cm. Roughly 3.5 to 7.5 million productive TCRbeta reads were obtained per sample, and no significant difference in read depth was found between tissue types. To link TCRbeta repertoire diversity to the local molecular phenotype, the approximately 26 tumor region samples were profiled with Agilent mRNA microarrays. Repertoires from technical replicates were highly reproducible, with mean shared-clone rates about 0.88 and correlation coefficients above 0.95. Overall results and qualifications from the work: Only about 7-24% of top clones were found in all five regions of a tumor, suggesting spatial heterogeneity of tumor-infiltrating T cells. With just 4 or 5 patients in the study, the authors point out that the findings should be validated in a larger study. A significantly larger repertoire fraction was made up by the top 250 clones in tumors than in blood (p = 0.039). Consistent with antigen-driven expansion, pairs of tumor regions showed higher repertoire overlap (mean roughly 36%) than either tumor-adjacent pairs (around 17%) or tumor-blood pairs (roughly 14%). Because sequencing covered only the TCR beta chain and unpaired alpha chains were not captured, true repertoire diversity is likely underestimated. Bulk unsorted samples precluded comparing CD4+ and CD8+ T cell repertoires.

V is reduced by 4 bases and J by 5 bases, leaving a spacing of 17 bases between them. The CDR1 and CDR2 encoded by the germline V gene are MDHEN and SYDVKM. The CDR3, from cysteine to phenylalanine, totals 15 residues. The retained sequence is limited to the CDR3, 45 bases, with the frame set at the first base. A constant-region primer and ProtoScript II reverse transcriptase were used to reverse-transcribe TCRbeta-specific cDNA from about 500 ng total RNA. The TCRbeta libraries were prepared through three rounds of nested multiplex PCR following a slightly modified ARM-PCR procedure. Multiplex TRBV1-TRBV30 forward primers and a Cbeta reverse primer were used in the first two PCR rounds, each of which was run for around 9 cycles. Sample barcodes and Illumina adapters were added in a final 25-cycle PCR with Deep VentR polymerase. Before sequencing, amplicons of 200-500 bp were purified from gel using a QIAquick gel extraction kit. An Illumina HiSeq 2500 was used to sequence the TCRbeta amplicons, generating 250-bp paired-end reads. In the source study's methods: Trimmomatic v0.33 was used to quality-trim the reads, and FLASH v1.2.11 was used to merge paired reads so that full CDR3 sequences could be recovered. V, D and J germline segments were assigned to the rearranged TCRbeta sequences by MiGEC v1.2.1b. Clonotype statistics and Shannon-Wiener diversity indices were computed with VDJtools v1.0.0. Except for diversity analysis, only the 250 most abundant clonotypes of each sample were used in subsequent analyses to reduce sampling bias. Using fastp trimming at Q25 and MiXCR clonotype assembly, TCRdb reanalyzed the public sequencing data and kept in-frame beta chains. CDR3 protein sequences are deduplicated, and each keeps its most common genes and DNA. TCRdb's processing, not the authors', yielded these V and J calls. A total of about 22,000 distinct CDR3 sequences appear in this sample, 65% to 85% of them only once. 35% to 45% of the sample goes to the ten largest clones.

Without any cell sorting, total RNA and DNA were extracted together from roughly 20-30 mg of bulk tissue using the AllPrep DNA/RNA mini kit. Between late 2015 and March 2016, a few patients in China with histopathologically diagnosed primary liver carcinoma had surgical resection. At the time of sampling, the patients were treatment-naive and had chronic HBV infection. Five spatially separated regions were sampled per tumor: superior, inferior, left-lateral and right-lateral poles, plus the tumor centre. Histological examination found more than 75% viable tumor cells in every tumor sample. Each fresh piece of tumor and adjacent tissue was cut in two, with one half stored in RNAlater at -80 degrees C and the other half sent for histology. A remark on this clonotype: Its recognized antigen is unknown. Per-base quality was not reported, and no clone a single base away is much larger than it.

The sample taken for sequencing was liver tumor tissue from sampling region 2. The sample's cell subset or site label, decoded: tumor region T2, inferior pole. The chain is encoded by TRBV28 joined to TRBJ2-5; the D gene assignment is ambiguous. The receptor comes from a woman aged 25 to 39 with primary liver carcinoma and hepatitis B virus infection. The DNA reads TGTGCCAGCAGTTCCAGGTGGGCATCGTGGGAGACCCAGTACTTC. Protein translation: CASSSRWASWETQYF.